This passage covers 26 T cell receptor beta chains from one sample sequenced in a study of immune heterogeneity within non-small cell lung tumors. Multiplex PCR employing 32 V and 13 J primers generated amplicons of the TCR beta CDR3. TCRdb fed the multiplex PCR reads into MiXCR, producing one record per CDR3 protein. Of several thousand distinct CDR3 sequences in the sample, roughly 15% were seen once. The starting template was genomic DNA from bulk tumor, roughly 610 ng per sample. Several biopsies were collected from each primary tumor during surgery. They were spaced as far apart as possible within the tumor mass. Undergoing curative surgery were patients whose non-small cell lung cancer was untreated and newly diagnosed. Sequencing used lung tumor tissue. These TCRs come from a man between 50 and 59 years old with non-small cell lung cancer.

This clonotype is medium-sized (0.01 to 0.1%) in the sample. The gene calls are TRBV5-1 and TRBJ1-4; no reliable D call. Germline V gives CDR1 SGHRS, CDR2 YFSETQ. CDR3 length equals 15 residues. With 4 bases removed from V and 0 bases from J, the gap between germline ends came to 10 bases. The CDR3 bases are TGCGCCAGCAGCATAGACGCTGCAACTAATGAAAAACTGTTTTTT. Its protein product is CASSIDAATNEKLFF.

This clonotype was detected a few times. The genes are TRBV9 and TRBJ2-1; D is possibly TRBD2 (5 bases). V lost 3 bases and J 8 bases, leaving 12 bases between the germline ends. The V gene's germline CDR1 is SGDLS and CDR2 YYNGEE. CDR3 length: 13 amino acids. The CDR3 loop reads CASSDSVAHEQFF. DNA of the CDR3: TGTGCCAGCAGCGATAGCGTAGCTCATGAGCAGTTCTTC.

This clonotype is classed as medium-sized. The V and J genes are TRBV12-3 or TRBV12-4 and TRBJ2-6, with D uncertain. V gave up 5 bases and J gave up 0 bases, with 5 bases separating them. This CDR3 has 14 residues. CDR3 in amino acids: CASSESSGANVLTF. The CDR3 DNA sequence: TGTGCCAGCAGTGAGAGCTCTGGGGCCAACGTCCTGACTTTC.

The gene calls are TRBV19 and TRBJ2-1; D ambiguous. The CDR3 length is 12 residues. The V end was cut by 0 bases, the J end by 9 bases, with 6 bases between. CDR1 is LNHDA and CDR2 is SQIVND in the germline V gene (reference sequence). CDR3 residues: CASSIEASEQFF. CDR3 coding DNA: TGTGCCAGTAGTATAGAGGCCAGTGAGCAGTTCTTC.

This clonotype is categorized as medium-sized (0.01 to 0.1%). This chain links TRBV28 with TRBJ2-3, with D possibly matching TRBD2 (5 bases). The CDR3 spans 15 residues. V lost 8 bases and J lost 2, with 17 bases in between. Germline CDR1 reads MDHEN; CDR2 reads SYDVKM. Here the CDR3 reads CASSAPAELTDTQYF. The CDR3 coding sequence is TGTGCCAGCTCAGCCCCAGCGGAACTCACAGATACGCAGTATTTT.

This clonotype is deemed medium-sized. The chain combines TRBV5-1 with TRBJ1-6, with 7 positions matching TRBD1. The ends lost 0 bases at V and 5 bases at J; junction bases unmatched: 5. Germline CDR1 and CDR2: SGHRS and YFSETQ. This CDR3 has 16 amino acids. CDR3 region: CASSLAYGQDNSPLHF. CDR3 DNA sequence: TGCGCCAGCAGCTTGGCCTACGGACAGGATAATTCACCCCTCCACTTT. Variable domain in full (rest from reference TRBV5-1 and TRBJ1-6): KAGVTQTPRYLIKTRGQQVTLSCSPISGHRSVSWYQQTPGQGLQFLFEYFSETQRNKGNFPGRFSGRQFSNSRSEMNVSTLELGDSALYLCASSLAYGQDNSPLHFGNGTRLTVT.

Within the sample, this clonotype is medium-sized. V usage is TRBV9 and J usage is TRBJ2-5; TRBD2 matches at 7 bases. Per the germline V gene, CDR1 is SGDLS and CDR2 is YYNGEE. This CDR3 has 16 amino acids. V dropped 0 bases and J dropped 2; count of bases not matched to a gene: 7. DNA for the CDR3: TGTGCCAGCAGCGTAGGGAACGGCGGGGGTCAAGAGACCCAGTACTTC. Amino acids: CASSVGNGGGQETQYF.

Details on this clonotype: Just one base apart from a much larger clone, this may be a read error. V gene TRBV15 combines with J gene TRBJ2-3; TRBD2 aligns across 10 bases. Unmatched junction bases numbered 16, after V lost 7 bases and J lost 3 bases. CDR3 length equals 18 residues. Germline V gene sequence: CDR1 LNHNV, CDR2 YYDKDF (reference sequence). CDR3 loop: CATNRRSGRALLTDTQYF. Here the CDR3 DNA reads TGTGCCACCAACAGGCGAAGCGGGAGGGCTTTATTGACAGATACGCAGTATTTT.

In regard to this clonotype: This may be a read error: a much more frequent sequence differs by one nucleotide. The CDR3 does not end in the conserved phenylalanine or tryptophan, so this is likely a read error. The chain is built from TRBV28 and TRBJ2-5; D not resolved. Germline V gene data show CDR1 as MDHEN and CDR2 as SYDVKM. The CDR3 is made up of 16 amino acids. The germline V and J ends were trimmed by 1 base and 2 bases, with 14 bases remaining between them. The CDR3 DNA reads TGTGCCAGCAGTTTATTTGGCAGCGCTTCACAAGAGACCCAGTACTCC. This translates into CASSLFGSASQETQYS.

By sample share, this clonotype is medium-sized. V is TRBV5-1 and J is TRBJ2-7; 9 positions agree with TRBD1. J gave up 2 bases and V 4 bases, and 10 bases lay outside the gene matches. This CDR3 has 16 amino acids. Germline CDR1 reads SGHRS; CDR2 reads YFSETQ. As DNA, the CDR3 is TGCGCCAGCAGCCCCGCGCGGACAGGGGCCCCCTACGAGCAGTACTTC. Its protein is CASSPARTGAPYEQYF. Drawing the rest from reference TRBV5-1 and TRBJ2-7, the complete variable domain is KAGVTQTPRYLIKTRGQQVTLSCSPISGHRSVSWYQQTPGQGLQFLFEYFSETQRNKGNFPGRFSGRQFSNSRSEMNVSTLELGDSALYLCASSPARTGAPYEQYFGPGTRLTVT.

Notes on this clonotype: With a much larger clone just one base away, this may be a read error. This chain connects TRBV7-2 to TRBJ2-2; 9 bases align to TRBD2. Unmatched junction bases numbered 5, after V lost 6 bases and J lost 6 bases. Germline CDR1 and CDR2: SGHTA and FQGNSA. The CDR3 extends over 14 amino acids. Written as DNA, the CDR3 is TGTGCCAGCAGGCTAGCGGGAACCGCCGGGGAGCTGTTTTTT. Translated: CASRLAGTAGELFF.

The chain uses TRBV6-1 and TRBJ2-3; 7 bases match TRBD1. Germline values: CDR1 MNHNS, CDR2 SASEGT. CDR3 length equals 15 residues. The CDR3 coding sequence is TGTGTCAACACAAGTCGAGGGGGCGCGTCAGATACGCAGTATTTT. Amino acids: CVNTSRGGASDTQYF.

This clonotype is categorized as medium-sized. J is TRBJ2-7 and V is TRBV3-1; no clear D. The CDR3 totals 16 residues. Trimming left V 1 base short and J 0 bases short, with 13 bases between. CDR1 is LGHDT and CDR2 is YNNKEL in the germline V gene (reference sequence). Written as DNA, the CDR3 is TGTGCCAGCAGCCAAGCCGGCAGACCCAGCTCCTACGAGCAGTACTTC. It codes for CASSQAGRPSSYEQYF.

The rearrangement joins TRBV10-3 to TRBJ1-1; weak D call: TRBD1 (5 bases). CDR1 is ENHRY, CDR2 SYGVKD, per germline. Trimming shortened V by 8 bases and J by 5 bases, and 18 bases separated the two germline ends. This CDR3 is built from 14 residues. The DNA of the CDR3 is TGTGCCATCCTCGAGGAGCTTTCAGGGACTGAAGCTTTCTTT. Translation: CAILEELSGTEAFF.

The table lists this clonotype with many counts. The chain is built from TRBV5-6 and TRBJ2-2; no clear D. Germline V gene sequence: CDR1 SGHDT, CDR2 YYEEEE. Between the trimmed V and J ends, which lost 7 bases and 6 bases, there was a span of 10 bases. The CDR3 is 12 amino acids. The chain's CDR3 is CASASGPGELFF. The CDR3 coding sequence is TGTGCCAGCGCCTCAGGTCCCGGGGAGCTGTTTTTT. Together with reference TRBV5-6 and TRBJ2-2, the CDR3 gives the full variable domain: DAGVTQSPTHLIKTRGQQVTLRCSPKSGHDTVSWYQQALGQGPQFIFQYYEEEERQRGNFPDRFSGHQFPNYSSELNVNALLLGDSALYLCASASGPGELFFGEGSRLTVL.

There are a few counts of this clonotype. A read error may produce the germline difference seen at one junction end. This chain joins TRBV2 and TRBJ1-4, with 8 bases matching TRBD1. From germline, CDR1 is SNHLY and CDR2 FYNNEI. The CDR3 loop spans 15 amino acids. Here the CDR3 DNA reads TGTGTCAGCAGTGCGGACAGGGACCCTAATGAAAAACTGTTTTTT. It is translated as CVSSADRDPNEKLFF.

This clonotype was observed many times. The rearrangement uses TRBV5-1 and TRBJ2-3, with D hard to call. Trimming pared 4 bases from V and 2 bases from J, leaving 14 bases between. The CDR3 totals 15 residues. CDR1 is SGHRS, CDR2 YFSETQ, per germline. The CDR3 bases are TGCGCCAGCAGCATGACGACCCCGACCACAGATACGCAGTATTTT. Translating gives CASSMTTPTTDTQYF.

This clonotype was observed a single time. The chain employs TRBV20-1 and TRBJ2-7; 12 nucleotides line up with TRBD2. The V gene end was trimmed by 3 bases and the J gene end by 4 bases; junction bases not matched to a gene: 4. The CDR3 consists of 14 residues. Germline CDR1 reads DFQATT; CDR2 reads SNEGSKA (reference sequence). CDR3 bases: TGCAGTGCTAGCGGACTAGCGGGATCGTACGAGCAGTACTTC. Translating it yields CSASGLAGSYEQYF.

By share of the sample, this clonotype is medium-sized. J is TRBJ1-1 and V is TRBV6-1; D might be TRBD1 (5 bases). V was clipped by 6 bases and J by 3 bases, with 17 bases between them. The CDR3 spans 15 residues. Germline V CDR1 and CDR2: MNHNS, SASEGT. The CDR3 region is CASSYRDPRYTEAFF. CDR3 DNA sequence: TGTGCCAGCAGCTACCGGGACCCCAGGTACACTGAAGCTTTCTTT.

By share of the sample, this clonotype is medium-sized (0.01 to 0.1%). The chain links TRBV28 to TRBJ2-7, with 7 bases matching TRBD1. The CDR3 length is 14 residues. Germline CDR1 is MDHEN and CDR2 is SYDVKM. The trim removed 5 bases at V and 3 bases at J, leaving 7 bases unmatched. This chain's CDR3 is CASSPRDSYYEQYF. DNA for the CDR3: TGTGCCAGCAGTCCACGGGACAGTTACTACGAGCAGTACTTC.

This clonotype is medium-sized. The CDR3: CASSVRDGYEQYF. CDR3 in DNA: TGTGCCAGCAGCGTCCGGGACGGCTACGAGCAGTACTTC. The chain links TRBV9 to TRBJ2-7; D tentatively reads TRBD1 or TRBD2 (5 bases each). CDR3 length equals 13 residues. Germline-derived CDR1 and CDR2 are SGDLS and YYNGEE. V lost 2 bases to trimming and J lost 3 bases, with 9 bases between them.

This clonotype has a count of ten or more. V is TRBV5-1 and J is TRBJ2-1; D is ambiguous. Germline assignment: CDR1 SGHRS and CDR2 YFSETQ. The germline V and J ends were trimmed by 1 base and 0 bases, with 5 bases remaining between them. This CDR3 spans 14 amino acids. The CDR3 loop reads CASSLRDSYNEQFF. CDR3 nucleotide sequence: TGCGCCAGCAGCTTGAGGGACTCCTACAATGAGCAGTTCTTC.

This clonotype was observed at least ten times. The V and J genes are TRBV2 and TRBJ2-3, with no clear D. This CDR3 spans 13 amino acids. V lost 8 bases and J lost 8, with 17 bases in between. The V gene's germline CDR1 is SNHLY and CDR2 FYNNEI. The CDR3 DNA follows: TGTGCCAGCGGAGTAGTAGGACCTGGTACGCAGTATTTT. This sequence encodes CASGVVGPGTQYF.

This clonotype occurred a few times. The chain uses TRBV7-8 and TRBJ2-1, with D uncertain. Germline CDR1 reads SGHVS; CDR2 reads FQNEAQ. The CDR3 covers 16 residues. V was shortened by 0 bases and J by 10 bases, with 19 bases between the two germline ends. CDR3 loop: CASSLAGSRILEEQFF. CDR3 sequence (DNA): TGTGCCAGCAGCTTAGCCGGTTCTAGGATTCTCGAGGAGCAGTTCTTC.

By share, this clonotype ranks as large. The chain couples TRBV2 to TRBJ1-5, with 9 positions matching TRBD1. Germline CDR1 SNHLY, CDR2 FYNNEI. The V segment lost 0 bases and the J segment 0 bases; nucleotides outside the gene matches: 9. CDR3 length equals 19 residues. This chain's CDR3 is CASSEAWTGAYYSNQPQHF. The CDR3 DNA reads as TGTGCCAGCAGTGAAGCGTGGACAGGGGCCTATTATAGCAATCAGCCCCAGCATTTT.

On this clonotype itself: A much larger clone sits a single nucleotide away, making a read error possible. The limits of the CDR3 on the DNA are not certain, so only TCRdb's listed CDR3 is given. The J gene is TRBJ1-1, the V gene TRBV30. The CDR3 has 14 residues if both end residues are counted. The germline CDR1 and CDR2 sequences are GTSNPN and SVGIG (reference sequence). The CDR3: CACLYLCSNTEAFF.